One and the same sample provided the 10 T cell receptor beta chains below, sequenced in a study of cytomegalovirus exposure and HLA in healthy donors. Generated by immunoSEQ multiplex PCR, the TCRdb table keeps only in-frame clones and is missing some. The data hold approximately 97,000 clones, with approximately 94% observed a single time. Sequencing was carried out using PBMCs. The receptors here all came from a woman aged 18-35 years in good health and CMV-seronegative.

On this clone itself: One end of the junction is discordant with germline, which a read error may explain. The V and J genes are TRBV10-3 and TRBJ1-2; 9 nucleotides match TRBD1. This CDR3 spans 13 amino acids. CDR1 and CDR2 from the germline V gene are ENHRY and SYGVKD. The CDR3 here is CAISDELGTGIFF. CDR3 in DNA: TGTGCCATCAGTGATGAATTGGGGACAGGGATTTTCTTC.

This clone was counted a single time. This chain links TRBV19 with TRBJ2-2; weak D call: TRBD1 (6 bases). V lost 2 bases, J lost 5 bases, and 18 bases lay in between. This CDR3 has 17 amino acids. From germline, CDR1 is LNHDA and CDR2 SQIVND (reference sequence). The CDR3, as DNA: TGTGCCAGTAGTATATCAGGGGCCCTCATACTTACCGGGGAGCTGTTTTTT. The encoded protein is CASSISGALILTGELFF.

The chain joins TRBV4-1 to TRBJ1-2; D unresolved. The CDR3 has 12 amino acids. Germline V gene sequence: CDR1 MGHRA, CDR2 YSYEKL. Trimming shortened V by 0 bases and J by 5 bases, and 4 bases separated the two germline ends. CDR3 DNA: TGCGCCAGCAGCCAAGAGGAGTATGGCTACACCTTC. Its translation: CASSQEEYGYTF.

The chain employs TRBV7-3 and TRBJ2-3; TRBD2 aligns across 14 bases. The junction had 10 bases not matched to a gene; V was cut back by 5 bases and J by 9 bases. The CDR3 covers 16 residues. CDR1 is SGHTA, CDR2 FQGTGA, per germline. CDR3 in DNA: TGTGCCAGCAGCCCGTCGACTAGCGGGGGGGCGGTGACGCAGTATTTT. This translates into CASSPSTSGGAVTQYF. Full variable domain (missing parts from reference TRBV7-3 and TRBJ2-3): GAGVSQTPSNKVTEKGKYVELRCDPISGHTALYWYRQSLGQGPEFLIYFQGTGAADDSGLPNDRFFAVRPEGSVSTLKIQRTERGDSAVYLCASSPSTSGGAVTQYFGPGTRLTVL.

The chain recombines TRBV7-2 with TRBJ1-5; D gene uncertain. V shed 5 bases and J shed 1 base, with 12 bases lying between them. CDR3 length: 15 amino acids. Germline assignment: CDR1 SGHTA and CDR2 FQGNSA. The CDR3 reads CASSPKHGSNQPQHF. DNA for the CDR3: TGTGCCAGCAGCCCAAAACATGGCAGCAATCAGCCCCAGCATTTT.

Here the CDR3 DNA reads TGTGCCAGCAGTGAGGCGACAGGTTATGGCTACACCTTC. Its protein is CASSEATGYGYTF. This rearrangement joins TRBV6-4 to TRBJ1-2; a weak D match, TRBD1 (6 bases). The CDR3 contains 13 residues. Trimming cost V 3 bases and J 5 bases, with 10 bases left between them. The germline CDR1 and CDR2 sequences are MRHNA and SNTAGT.

V gene TRBV5-1 combines with J gene TRBJ2-5, with TRBD2 identical over 12 bases. This CDR3 is built from 17 residues. J gave up 5 bases and V 0 bases, and 8 bases lay outside the gene matches. Germline values: CDR1 SGHRS, CDR2 YFSETQ. CDR3 in amino acids: CASSLAASGRVGETQYF. The CDR3 nucleotides read TGCGCCAGCAGCTTGGCGGCTAGCGGGAGGGTAGGGGAGACCCAGTACTTC.

This clone was seen just once. This chain joins TRBV30 and TRBJ1-1; D gene uncertain. The ends were cut back, 8 bases at V and 6 bases at J, with 10 bases in the middle. This CDR3 contains 10 residues. The germline V gene encodes CDR1 GTSNPN and CDR2 SVGIG (reference sequence). The CDR3 nucleotides read TGTGCCCTACTGCGGGCTGAAGCTTTCTTT. Translating it yields CALLRAEAFF.

This chain links TRBV7-3 with TRBJ2-5; D might be TRBD2 (5 bases). Germline V gene data show CDR1 as SGHTA and CDR2 as FQGTGA. The CDR3 runs 12 residues. The V gene lost 4 bases and the J gene lost 10 bases, with 13 bases spanning the gap. CDR3 region: CASSSRTGDQYF. DNA for the CDR3: TGTGCCAGCAGCTCCCGGACCGGGGACCAGTACTTC. Full variable domain (rest looked up from reference TRBV7-3 and TRBJ2-5): GAGVSQTPSNKVTEKGKYVELRCDPISGHTALYWYRQSLGQGPEFLIYFQGTGAADDSGLPNDRFFAVRPEGSVSTLKIQRTERGDSAVYLCASSSRTGDQYFGPGTRLLVL.

The chain recombines TRBV28 with TRBJ2-5; TRBD2 agrees at 7 bases. The V gene's germline CDR1 is MDHEN and CDR2 SYDVKM. This CDR3 has 14 residues. J gave up 5 bases and V 3 bases, and 6 bases lay outside the gene matches. This chain's CDR3 is CASSFLAGGETQYF. CDR3 nucleotides: TGTGCCAGCAGTTTTTTGGCCGGGGGGGAGACCCAGTACTTC.